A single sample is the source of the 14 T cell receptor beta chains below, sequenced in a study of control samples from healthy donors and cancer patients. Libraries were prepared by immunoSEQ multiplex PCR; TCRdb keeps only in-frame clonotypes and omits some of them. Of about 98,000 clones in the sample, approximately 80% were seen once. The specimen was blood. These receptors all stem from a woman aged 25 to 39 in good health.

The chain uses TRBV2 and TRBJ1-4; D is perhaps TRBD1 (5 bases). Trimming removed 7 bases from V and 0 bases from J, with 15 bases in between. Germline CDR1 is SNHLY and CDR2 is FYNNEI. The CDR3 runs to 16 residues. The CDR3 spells CASIWSGAATNEKLFF. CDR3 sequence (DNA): TGTGCCAGCATATGGTCCGGGGCCGCAACTAATGAAAAACTGTTTTTT.

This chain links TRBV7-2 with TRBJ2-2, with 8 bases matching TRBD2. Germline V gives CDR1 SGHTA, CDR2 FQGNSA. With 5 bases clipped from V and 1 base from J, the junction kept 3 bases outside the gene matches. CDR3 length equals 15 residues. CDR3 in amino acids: CASSQGLENTGELFF. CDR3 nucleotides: TGTGCCAGCAGCCAGGGACTAGAGAACACCGGGGAGCTGTTTTTT. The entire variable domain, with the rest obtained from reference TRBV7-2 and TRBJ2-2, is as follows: GAGVSQSPSNKVTEKGKDVELRCDPISGHTALYWYRQSLGQGLEFLIYFQGNSAPDKSGLPSDRFSAERTGGSVSTLTIQRTQQEDSAVYLCASSQGLENTGELFFGEGSRLTVL.

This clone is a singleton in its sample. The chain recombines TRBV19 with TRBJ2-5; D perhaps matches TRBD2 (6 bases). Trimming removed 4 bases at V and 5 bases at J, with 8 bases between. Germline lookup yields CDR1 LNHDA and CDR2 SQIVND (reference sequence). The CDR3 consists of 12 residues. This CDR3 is CASSTGVETQYF. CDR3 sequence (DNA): TGTGCCAGTAGTACGGGGGTCGAGACCCAGTACTTC.

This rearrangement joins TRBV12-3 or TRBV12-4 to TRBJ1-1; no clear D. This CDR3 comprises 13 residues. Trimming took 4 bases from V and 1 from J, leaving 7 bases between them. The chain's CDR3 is CASSYTENTEAFF. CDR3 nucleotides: TGTGCCAGCAGTTATACAGAGAACACTGAAGCTTTCTTT.

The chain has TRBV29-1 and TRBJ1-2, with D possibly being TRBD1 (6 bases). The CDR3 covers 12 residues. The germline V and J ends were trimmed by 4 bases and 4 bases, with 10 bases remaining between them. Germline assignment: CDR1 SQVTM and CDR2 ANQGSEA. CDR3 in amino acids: CSVGGGPYGYTF. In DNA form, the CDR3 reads TGCAGCGTTGGGGGGGGCCCCTATGGCTACACCTTC. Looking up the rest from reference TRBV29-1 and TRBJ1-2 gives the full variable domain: SAVISQKPSRDICQRGTSLTIQCQVDSQVTMMFWYRQQPGQSLTLIATANQGSEATYESGFVIDKFPISRPNLTFSTLTVSNMSPEDSSIYLCSVGGGPYGYTFGSGTRLTVV.

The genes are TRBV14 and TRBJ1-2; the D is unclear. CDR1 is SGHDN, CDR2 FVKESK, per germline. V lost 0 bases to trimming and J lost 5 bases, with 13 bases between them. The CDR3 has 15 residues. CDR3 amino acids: CASSQEVRARYGYTF. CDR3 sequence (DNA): TGTGCCAGCAGCCAAGAGGTAAGAGCGAGGTATGGCTACACCTTC.

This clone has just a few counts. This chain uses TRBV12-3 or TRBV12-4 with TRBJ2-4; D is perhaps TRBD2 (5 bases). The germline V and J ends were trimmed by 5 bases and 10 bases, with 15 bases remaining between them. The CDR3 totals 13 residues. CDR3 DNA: TGTGCCAGCAGTCCCAACGGACTTCCTATTCAGTACTTC. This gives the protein CASSPNGLPIQYF.

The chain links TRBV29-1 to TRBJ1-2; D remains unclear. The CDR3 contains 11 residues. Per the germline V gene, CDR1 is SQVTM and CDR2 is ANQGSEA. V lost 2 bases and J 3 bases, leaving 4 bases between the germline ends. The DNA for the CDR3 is TGCAGCGTTGAATCCTACTATGGCTACACCTTC. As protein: CSVESYYGYTF.

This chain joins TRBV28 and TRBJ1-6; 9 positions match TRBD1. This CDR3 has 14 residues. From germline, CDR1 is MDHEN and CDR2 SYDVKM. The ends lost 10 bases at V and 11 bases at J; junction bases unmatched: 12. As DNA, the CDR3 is TGTGCCACCAGAACAGGGGGCGATGGTACACCCCTCCACTTT. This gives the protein CATRTGGDGTPLHF.

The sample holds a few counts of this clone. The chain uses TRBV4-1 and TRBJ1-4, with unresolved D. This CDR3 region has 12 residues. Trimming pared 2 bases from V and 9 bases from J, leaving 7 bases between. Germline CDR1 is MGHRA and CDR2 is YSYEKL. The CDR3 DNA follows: TGCGCCAGCAGCCAACCGCCCCAAAAACTGTTTTTT. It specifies CASSQPPQKLFF.

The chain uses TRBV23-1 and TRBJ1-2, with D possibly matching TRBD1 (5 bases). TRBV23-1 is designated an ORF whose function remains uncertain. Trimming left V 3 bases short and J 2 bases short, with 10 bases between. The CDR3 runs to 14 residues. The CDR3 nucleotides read TGCGCCAGCAGTCAGGGGGGGACGAACTATGGCTACACCTTC. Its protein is CASSQGGTNYGYTF.

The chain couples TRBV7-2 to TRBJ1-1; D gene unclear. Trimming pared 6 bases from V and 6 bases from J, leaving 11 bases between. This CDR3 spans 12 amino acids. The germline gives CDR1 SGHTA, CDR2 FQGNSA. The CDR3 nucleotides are TGTGCCAGCAGTCTTGACGTGCCTGAAGCTTTCTTT. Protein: CASSLDVPEAFF.

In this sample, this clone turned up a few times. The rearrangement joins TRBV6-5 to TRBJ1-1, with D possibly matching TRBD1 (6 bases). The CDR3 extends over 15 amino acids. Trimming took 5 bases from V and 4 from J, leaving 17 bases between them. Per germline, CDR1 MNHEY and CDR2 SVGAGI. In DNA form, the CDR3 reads TGTGCCAGCAGTCTCTCAATCCGGACAGCCACTGAAGCTTTCTTT. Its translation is CASSLSIRTATEAFF.

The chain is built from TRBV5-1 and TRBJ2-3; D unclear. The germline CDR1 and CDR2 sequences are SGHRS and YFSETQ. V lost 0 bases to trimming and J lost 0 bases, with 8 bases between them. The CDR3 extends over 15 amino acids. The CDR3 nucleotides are TGCGCCAGCAGCTTGGCCGCAGCTAGCACAGATACGCAGTATTTT. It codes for CASSLAAASTDTQYF. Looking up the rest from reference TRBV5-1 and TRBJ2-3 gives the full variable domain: KAGVTQTPRYLIKTRGQQVTLSCSPISGHRSVSWYQQTPGQGLQFLFEYFSETQRNKGNFPGRFSGRQFSNSRSEMNVSTLELGDSALYLCASSLAAASTDTQYFGPGTRLTVL.